The present entry profiles one T cell receptor beta chain with its context. Which antigen it targets is not known. Base-call qualities are not available, and no considerably larger clone is one nucleotide away. The data originate from a study of beta chain features in type 1 diabetes (dated by TCRdb to the late 2010s). The study in broad terms: Mean age, gender distribution, total cell number and subset yield did not differ between patients and healthy donors. A total of 107,917,701 sorted cells were examined across all samples, and a strong correlation was observed between cell number per subset and RNA yield. The study compared the TCRB repertoires of sorted circulating CD4+ T cell subsets in recently diagnosed type 1 diabetes patients with those in matched healthy donors. Whereas all 30 or so donors provided naive and central memory subsets, regulatory and stem cell-like memory subsets were isolated from just 8 patients and roughly 8 healthy donors.

All of the isolated RNA was reverse transcribed with the High Capacity cDNA Reverse Transcription Kit, so expressed TCRB transcripts were sequenced. Deep immunoSEQ sequencing was applied to naive, central memory and regulatory T cell samples, giving an average of about 3.6 million total reads per sample. After sorted cells were lysed in RLT buffer, RNA was extracted with DNase-treated RNeasy Micro or Mini kits, with the choice depending on cell number. To prevent cross-contamination, every cell subset was processed on its own, while patient and healthy donor samples were processed together. The immunoSEQ multiplex PCR was used to amplify TCRB sequences from cDNA, generating 87-bp fragments that spanned the CDR3 region. Sequencing of the amplicons was done on the Illumina HiSeq platform. In the paper's pipeline: PCR bias was corrected computationally using synthetic template baselines, and reads within Hamming distance 2 were collapsed, with unmergeable singletons discarded. By aligning reads against IMGT, V, D and J genes, CDR3 length, and insertions or deletions at six rearrangement sites were assigned. Within each subset, clonotype counts were normalized to the number of sorted cells before true diversity and Gini coefficients were calculated with the tcR R package. The overlap coefficient, calculated on TCRB nucleotide sequences, was used to measure repertoire sharing. As a proxy for the pre-selection repertoire, out-of-frame TCRB sequences from naive cells were analyzed. The immuneACCESS repertoire file appears here via TCRdb, limited to in-frame rearrangements. These files lack a portion of the clones; in checked studies, under half of the deficit traces to unresolved V genes, and the cause of the others is not known. The DNA gave D and trimming, while V, J and clone size come from that table. This sample is represented by approximately 380,000 clones; roughly 15% of them were singletons. The ten most abundant clones make up about 0.019% of the sample.

There are 13 amino acids in the CDR3, from cysteine to phenylalanine inclusive. Just the 39-base CDR3 DNA is kept, in frame starting at base 1. At the junction V is shortened by 2 bases and J by 1 base, with 5 bases in between. The germline V gene specifies SGHTA as CDR1 and FQGNSA as CDR2. Here is what the overall study found, with its caveats: Fewer insertions and more nucleotide deletions at VDJ recombination sites were observed in patients with type 1 diabetes, implying thymic rearrangement abnormalities. Naive, central memory and regulatory TCRB repertoires appeared more similar among patients than among healthy donors. Shorter templates might be favored by PCR, yet because patient and control samples were amplified and corrected together, any such skew would affect both groups equally. Because cDNA was sequenced instead of genomic DNA, highly expressing activated cells could be over-represented, though the groups showed no difference in activation or CD3 levels. Type 1 diabetes patients showed a moderate but significant shortening of TCRB CDR3 length in all four CD4+ subsets. Because small numbers of individuals were included in the HLA sub-analyses, any influence of HLA type on TCRB rearrangement was left unresolved.

A single peripheral blood draw of approximately 110 mL on average was collected from each donor into heparinised tubes. Naive, central memory, regulatory and stem cell-like memory CD4+ T cells were sorted on a BD FACSAria II using a panel including CD45RO, CCR7, CD25, CD127, CD95 and CD27. All sorted populations exceeded 95% purity. PBMCs were isolated right away by Lymphoprep density gradient centrifugation and were stained directly, without culture. So that batch effects would be minimized, each experiment stained and sorted samples in pairs, pairing one healthy donor with one patient. This TCR was sampled from a woman younger than 35 in good health. The chain links TRBV7-2 with TRBJ2-5; too little of a D gene remains to name it. Material: naive CD4+ T cells from blood. The cell subset or site label, read with the paper, signifies: true naive CD4+ T cells. The CDR3 loop reads CASSLNSQETQYF. In nucleotides, the sequence is TGTGCCAGCAGCTTAAACAGCCAAGAGACCCAGTACTTC.